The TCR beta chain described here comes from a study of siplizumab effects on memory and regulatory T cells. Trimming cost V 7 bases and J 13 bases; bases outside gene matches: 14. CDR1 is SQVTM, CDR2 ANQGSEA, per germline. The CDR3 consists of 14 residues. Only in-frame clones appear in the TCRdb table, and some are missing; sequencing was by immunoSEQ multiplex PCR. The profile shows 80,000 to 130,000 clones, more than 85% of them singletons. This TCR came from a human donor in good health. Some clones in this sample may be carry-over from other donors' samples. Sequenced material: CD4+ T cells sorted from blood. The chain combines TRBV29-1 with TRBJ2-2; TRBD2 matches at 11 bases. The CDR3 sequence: CSGAYGTSGVPLFF. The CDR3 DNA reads TGCAGCGGGGCATACGGGACTAGCGGAGTCCCGCTGTTTTTT.